This is a list of T cell receptor beta chains from one sample in a study of T cell responses to AZD1222 COVID-19 vaccine. Some clones are missing from TCRdb's copy, which holds only in-frame ones; the method was immunoSEQ multiplex PCR. The repertoire holds 200,000 to 250,000 clones, with roughly 94% as singletons. The sequencing here drew on peripheral blood, taken 28 days after the second dose of the MenACWY control vaccine. Receptors were obtained from an adult who received the MenACWY meningococcal vaccine as a control. CDR3s include the opening cysteine and the closing phenylalanine or tryptophan. Fields, in order: D gene, clone size, V gene, J gene, CDR3 DNA, CDR3 protein. A D gene is named only where the DNA matches it firmly. Size values are once, few and many counts, or a class for expanded clones, and some rows have none.

TRBD2,NA,TRBV4-1,TRBJ2-7,TGCGCCAGCAGCCAAGGTAGCGGGAGTCAGTACGAGCAGTACTTC,CASSQGSGSQYEQYF
TRBD1,NA,TRBV3-1/TRBV3-2,TRBJ1-1,TGTGCCAGCAGCCTAACAGGGGGTACTGAAGCTTTCTTT,CASSLTGGTEAFF
NA,once,TRBV7-2,TRBJ2-2,TGTGCCAGCAGCAAAAACAGGGACCTCACCGGGGAGCTGTTTTTT,CASSKNRDLTGELFF
NA,NA,TRBV28,TRBJ2-1,TGTGCCAGCAGTCTCCCGGGGGCCACATTAAACAATGAGCAGTTCTTC,CASSLPGATLNNEQFF
NA,NA,TRBV5-4,TRBJ2-3,TGTGCCAGCAGGCCACCGGGCCCTAAGACAGATACGCAGTATTTT,CASRPPGPKTDTQYF
TRBD1,NA,TRBV19,TRBJ1-1,TGTGCCAGTAGTATCTCAGGGGGCTCCCTTGCTGAAGCTTTCTTT,CASSISGGSLAEAFF
NA,NA,TRBV28,TRBJ1-2,TGTGCCAGCAGTACAGTCGAACGGGCCCATGGCTACACCTTC,CASSTVERAHGYTF
NA,NA,TRBV21-1,TRBJ2-7,TGTGCCAGCAGCATCAAAGGGTCGGGCTCTCCCCACGAGCAGTACTTC,CASSIKGSGSPHEQYF
NA,once,TRBV9,TRBJ2-2,TGTGCCAGCAGCGTAGCTCAGAGGGGGAGCGCGAACACCGGGGAGCTGTTTTTT,CASSVAQRGSANTGELFF
NA,NA,TRBV13,TRBJ2-1,TGTGCCAGCAGCTCAGGACTGAGCCGCGGGGCTTACAATGAGCAGTTCTTC,CASSSGLSRGAYNEQFF
NA,NA,TRBV7-3,TRBJ2-5,TGTGCCAGCAGCTTAATAGGCGGAAACCAAGAGACCCAGTACTTC,CASSLIGGNQETQYF
NA,NA,TRBV28,TRBJ1-4,TGTGCCAGCAGGCCGGGGCTGTGGGAAAAACTGTTTTTT,CASRPGLWEKLFF
NA,once,TRBV28,TRBJ2-7,TGTGCCAGCAGTTTATTGCGGTACGAGCAGTACTTC,CASSLLRYEQYF
NA,NA,TRBV5-6,TRBJ2-1,TGTGCCAGCAGCTTGGTACAGGAGCAGTTCTTC,CASSLVQEQFF
TRBD1,NA,TRBV28,TRBJ2-7,TGTGCCAGCAGCCAGGACAGGGGGCGGTACGAGCAGTACTTC,CASSQDRGRYEQYF
TRBD2,NA,TRBV7-9,TRBJ2-1,TGTGCCAGCAGCCGGGTAGCGGGGGGGCGCAATGAGCAGTTCTTC,CASSRVAGGRNEQFF
TRBD2,NA,TRBV6-5,TRBJ2-2,TGTGCCAGCAGGTCCCGGACTAGCGACACCGGGGAGCTGTTTTTT,CASRSRTSDTGELFF
NA,NA,TRBV6-2/TRBV6-3,TRBJ2-1,TGTGCCAGCAGTTACGTAGGGCCGGAGGATGAGCAGTTCTTC,CASSYVGPEDEQFF
TRBD2,NA,TRBV2,TRBJ2-7,TGTGCCAGCAGGGGAGCGGGAGGGCCGGTCGGGCAGTACTTC,CASRGAGGPVGQYF
TRBD1,NA,TRBV28,TRBJ1-6,TGTGCCAGCCGGACAGGGATCGGATCACCCCTCCACTTT,CASRTGIGSPLHF
NA,NA,TRBV21-1,TRBJ1-1,TGTGCCAGCAGGATAAAGGAGGACAGTTTGAACACTGAAGCTTTCTTT,CASRIKEDSLNTEAFF
TRBD2,NA,TRBV6-2/TRBV6-3,TRBJ2-7,TGTGCCAGCAGTTTTCCCTCCGGTGGGAGCGGGAGCTACGAGCAGTACTTC,CASSFPSGGSGSYEQYF
NA,NA,TRBV24-1,TRBJ2-1,TGTGCCACCAGTGATCGGCTCAGCTCCTACAATGAGCAGTTCTTC,CATSDRLSSYNEQFF
TRBD1,NA,TRBV7-9,TRBJ1-5,TGTGCGCCCCCCGGCAGGGGGCTTCAGCCCCAGCATTTT,CAPPGRGLQPQHF
TRBD2,NA,TRBV11-2,TRBJ2-3,TGTGCCAGCAGCTTGGTAGCGGGAGGTACGCAGTATTTT,CASSLVAGGTQYF
NA,NA,TRBV12-3/TRBV12-4,TRBJ2-7,TGTGCCAGCAGTTTAGCAGGGGCCTACGAGCAGTACTTC,CASSLAGAYEQYF
TRBD2,NA,TRBV6-6,TRBJ2-2,TGTGCCAGCAGTCGGACTAGCGCGAGCACCGGGGAGCTGTTTTTT,CASSRTSASTGELFF
NA,NA,TRBV5-4,TRBJ1-2,TGTGCCAGCAGCCTAGGGGATAGGACTAACTATGGCTACACCTTC,CASSLGDRTNYGYTF
TRBD1,NA,TRBV3-1/TRBV3-2,TRBJ2-5,TGTGCCAGCAGCCAAGAGTTTAGGGACAGGGGCCTAGAAGAGACCCAGTACTTC,CASSQEFRDRGLEETQYF
TRBD2,NA,TRBV3-1/TRBV3-2,TRBJ2-5,TGTGCCAGCAGCCAAGAACTCGGGGGGGCGGGTGAGACCCAGTACTTC,CASSQELGGAGETQYF
NA,NA,TRBV3-1/TRBV3-2,TRBJ2-7,TGTGCCAGCAGCCAGAGACTAGGGACCTACGAGCAGTACTTC,CASSQRLGTYEQYF
TRBD1,NA,TRBV5-6,TRBJ2-1,TGTGCCAGCGGACAGGGAAGTAGCAATGAGCAGTTCTTC,CASGQGSSNEQFF
NA,NA,TRBV7-9,TRBJ2-5,TGTGCCAGCGCGGGGACAGTCCAAGAGACCCAGTACTTC,CASAGTVQETQYF
NA,NA,TRBV28,TRBJ1-5,TGTGCCAGCAGTTCTCCGGGCCCAGGGGGCAATCAGCCCCAGCATTTT,CASSSPGPGGNQPQHF
NA,many,TRBV7-7,TRBJ1-5,TGTGCTAGCAGCTTAGCGCGAGAACACGGAATCTATCAGCCCCAGCATTTT,CASSLAREHGIYQPQHF
NA,once,TRBV19,TRBJ2-7,TGTGCCACCAGTAGTTCAGGTTGGGCACCCGAGCAGTACTTC,CATSSSGWAPEQYF
TRBD2,NA,TRBV28,TRBJ2-7,TGTGCCAGCAGAACCGGGACTAGCGGGAGTGGGCTCGAGCAGTACTTC,CASRTGTSGSGLEQYF
TRBD1,NA,TRBV6-5,TRBJ1-6,TGTGCCAGCAGCCCCCTGACAGGGGATTCACCCCTCCACTTT,CASSPLTGDSPLHF
NA,NA,TRBV29-1,TRBJ1-2,TGCAGCGTTTCTAGGGGGTCTAACTATGGCTACACCTTC,CSVSRGSNYGYTF
NA,once,TRBV28,TRBJ2-3,TGTGCCAGCAGCCCCATCGGGGGGCCCAGCACAGATACGCAGTATTTT,CASSPIGGPSTDTQYF
NA,NA,TRBV4-1,TRBJ1-3,TGCGCCAGCAGCCAAGTGTCGGGGACACCGTTAACCCTCTCTGGAAACACCATATATTTT,CASSQVSGTPLTLSGNTIYF
NA,once,TRBV6-5,TRBJ1-1,TGTGCCAGCAGAATGACAGGGAACACTGAAGCTTTCTTT,CASRMTGNTEAFF